A selection of T cell receptor beta chains follows, all from one sample in a study of T cell responses to AZD1222 COVID-19 vaccine. Using immunoSEQ multiplex PCR, the repertoire was profiled, and TCRdb retains in-frame clones only, with some absent. The data hold some 120,000 clones, with 88% observed a single time. The material was peripheral blood, obtained 28 days after the second AZD1222 dose. These receptors originate from an adult who received the AZD1222 COVID-19 vaccine. The CDR3 runs from the conserved cysteine through the conserved F or W. Fields, in order: CDR3 length, D gene, J gene, clone size, V gene, CDR3 DNA, CDR3 protein. The D gene is left open where the match is weak. Clone size, where shown, is once, few, many, or a class for clones that have expanded.

17,-,TRBJ2-6,-,TRBV27,TGTGCCAGCAGTTTATTTGCGGGTCCACCTGGGGCCAACGTCCTGACTTTC,CASSLFAGPPGANVLTF
17,-,TRBJ1-3,-,TRBV3-1/TRBV3-2,TGTGCCAGCAGCCAAAGCCCGGGAGGGGGGTCTGGAAACACCATATATTTT,CASSQSPGGGSGNTIYF
16,-,TRBJ2-5,-,TRBV5-5,TGTGCCAGCAGCTTGGGCCTGGCGGAGCTCCAAGAGACCCAGTACTTC,CASSLGLAELQETQYF
12,-,TRBJ1-1,-,TRBV14,TGTGCCAGCAGCCAAGGAAACACTGAAGCTTTCTTT,CASSQGNTEAFF
11,-,TRBJ2-7,-,TRBV24-1,TGTGCCACCAGTGATGTTGGAGAGCAGTACTTC,CATSDVGEQYF
15,-,TRBJ1-2,-,TRBV21-1,TGTGCCAGCAGTTTTTTTCTGACCCAGGGGGATGGCTACACCTTC,CASSFFLTQGDGYTF
20,TRBD2,TRBJ2-1,-,TRBV4-3,TGCGCCAGCAGCCAAGGGTATTCAGCGGGGGTCCTGAGCTCCTACAATGAGCAGTTCTTC,CASSQGYSAGVLSSYNEQFF
13,-,TRBJ1-1,-,TRBV24-1,TGTGCCACCAGGGGACGGGTGAACACTGAAGCTTTCTTT,CATRGRVNTEAFF
13,-,TRBJ2-7,few,TRBV18,TGTGCCAGCCATGCGTCTCCCTCCTACGAGCAGTACTTC,CASHASPSYEQYF
15,-,TRBJ1-3,-,TRBV6-5,TGTGCCAGCAGTTACAGGGGGGCCTCTGGAAACACCATATATTTT,CASSYRGASGNTIYF
19,-,TRBJ2-2,-,TRBV18,TGTGCCAGCTCACGGGTCACATTCGTGGACAGAACCTACACCGGGGAGCTGTTTTTT,CASSRVTFVDRTYTGELFF
15,-,TRBJ2-7,-,TRBV11-2,TGTGCCAGCAGCTTAGGGGTTCAGGCATACTACGAGCAGTACTTC,CASSLGVQAYYEQYF
11,-,TRBJ1-4,-,TRBV30,TGTGCCTGGAGTGCCCTCGAAAAACTGTTTTTT,CAWSALEKLFF
15,TRBD2,TRBJ2-3,once,TRBV5-1,TGCGCCAGCAGCTACGGACTAGCGGGAGCTGATACGCAGTATTTT,CASSYGLAGADTQYF
15,-,TRBJ2-5,-,TRBV7-2,TGTGCCAGCAGCTTAGTGTTTGAGTTACAAGAGACCCAGTACTTC,CASSLVFELQETQYF
15,-,TRBJ2-1,-,TRBV14,TGTGCCAGCAGCACCCGCGGAGGGCCTGCCAATGAGCAGTTCTTC,CASSTRGGPANEQFF
15,-,TRBJ1-2,once,TRBV6-1,TGTGCCAGCAGTGAACATACTCAGGGAGTAAGCGGCTACACCTTC,CASSEHTQGVSGYTF
18,-,TRBJ2-1,-,TRBV7-2,TGTGCCAGCAGCTTAAATGTCCGCCTACAAGGCTCCTACAATGAGCAGTTCTTC,CASSLNVRLQGSYNEQFF
15,-,TRBJ1-1,-,TRBV6-1,TGTGCCAGCAGTGAATCGAGGGGCTGGGGTACTGAAGCTTTCTTT,CASSESRGWGTEAFF
15,-,TRBJ1-6,-,TRBV7-8,TGTGCCAGCAGCCCTAGTCCCGGGACAAGCTCACCCCTCCACTTT,CASSPSPGTSSPLHF
15,-,TRBJ1-2,-,TRBV4-1,TGCGCCAGCAGCCCGGCCCCCAGGGTCGACTATGGCTACACCTTC,CASSPAPRVDYGYTF
12,-,TRBJ1-1,-,TRBV7-9,TGTGCCAGCAGCGTACGGGGGCTGGTAGCTTTCTTT,CASSVRGLVAFF
15,-,TRBJ2-5,once,TRBV6-5,TGTGCCAGCAGCCCCGCAACGGGGTCCCAAGAGACCCAGTACTTC,CASSPATGSQETQYF
14,-,TRBJ1-6,few,TRBV10-1,TGCGCCAGCAGTGAGTCCTTAGGAGTTTCACCCCTCCACTTT,CASSESLGVSPLHF
14,-,TRBJ1-1,-,TRBV19,TGTGCCAGTAGTTCGTCTCAGGGGAACACTGAAGCTTTCTTT,CASSSSQGNTEAFF
14,-,TRBJ1-2,few,TRBV24-1,TGTGCCAGGGAGCGAGGGGTCTCTAACTATGGCTACACCTTC,CARERGVSNYGYTF
13,-,TRBJ1-3,-,TRBV6-5,TGTGCCAGCAGTTACTCGAGTGGAAACACCATATATTTT,CASSYSSGNTIYF
14,-,TRBJ1-1,-,TRBV5-1,TGCGCCAGCAGCCAAACAGGGATGAACACTGAAGCTTTCTTT,CASSQTGMNTEAFF
15,TRBD1,TRBJ2-2,once,TRBV6-2/TRBV6-3,TGTGCCAGCAGCCCCGAGACAGGGGGTACCGGGGAGCTGTTTTTT,CASSPETGGTGELFF
16,TRBD2,TRBJ2-5,-,TRBV9,TGTGCCAGCAGCGTAGGGGCGGGAGGGCTTTTAGAGACCCAGTACTTC,CASSVGAGGLLETQYF
12,-,TRBJ1-6,-,TRBV4-1,TGCGCCAGCAGCCAAGTCGATTCACCCCTCCACTTT,CASSQVDSPLHF
13,-,TRBJ2-7,few,TRBV6-5,TGTGCCAGCAGAACGGGACGGGGGTACGAGCAGTACTTC,CASRTGRGYEQYF
12,-,TRBJ1-5,-,TRBV28,TGTGCCAGCAGTTTAGGTGCGCAGCCCCAGCATTTT,CASSLGAQPQHF
14,-,TRBJ1-5,once,TRBV19,TGTGCCAGTATAAATTGGGGGCCCAATCAGCCCCAGCATTTT,CASINWGPNQPQHF
16,TRBD1,TRBJ1-2,-,TRBV6-5,TGTGCCAGCAGTTTCCAGACAGGGGGCATGCGCGGTGGCTACACCTTC,CASSFQTGGMRGGYTF
14,TRBD2,TRBJ2-1,few,TRBV24-1,TGTGCCACCAGTGGAGCGGGAGAGTACAATGAGCAGTTCTTC,CATSGAGEYNEQFF
14,-,TRBJ2-7,-,TRBV19,TGTGCCAGTAATAACCCAGGATTGACCTACGAGCAGTACTTC,CASNNPGLTYEQYF
15,-,TRBJ1-1,-,TRBV19,TGTGCCAGTAGTACCCGGAGGCAGGGTAACACTGAAGCTTTCTTT,CASSTRRQGNTEAFF